Below, one T cell receptor beta chain is given with its context. Germline V gene lookup returns CDR1 WSHSY and CDR2 SAAADI. Trimming removed 10 bases from V and 0 bases from J; junction bases left unmatched: 9. The CDR3 contains 15 residues. The data stem from a study of T cell responses to AZD1222 COVID-19 vaccine. Profiled with immunoSEQ multiplex PCR; TCRdb holds only in-frame clones, not every one. The table lists some 140,000 clones, roughly nine tenths of them singletons. Specimen: peripheral blood, collected on day 0 of MenACWY control vaccination. This sequence was found in an adult in good health. This sequence joins TRBV10-2 and TRBJ2-4; 7 bases fit TRBD1. CDR3 region: CATTGAELAKNIQYF. The CDR3 nucleotides are TGCGCCACTACAGGGGCGGAATTAGCCAAAAACATTCAGTACTTC.